These 9 T cell receptor beta chains came from one sample sequenced in a study of tumor-infiltrating lymphocytes in primary liver carcinoma. Synthesis of TCR beta cDNA was carried out from 450 to 650 ng total RNA with a constant-region primer. A slightly modified ARM-PCR protocol with three nested multiplex PCR rounds produced these TCR beta libraries. TRBV1-TRBV30 forward and Cbeta reverse primers drove the first two roughly 11-cycle rounds. TCRdb independently ran MiXCR on the multiplex PCR reads; one entry per CDR3 protein. The table has 190,000 or so distinct CDR3 sequences, 65% seen once; the top ten hold 6% to 8.5%. Unsorted whole blood yielded the blood RNA, and germline DNA was also extracted. The sample was peripheral blood. These receptors all come from a woman aged 55 to 70 with primary liver carcinoma and hepatitis B virus infection.

Notes on this clonotype: At one of its ends the junction is not consistent with the germline gene, which may arise from a read error. The chain is built from TRBV28 and TRBJ2-1; D is ambiguous. This CDR3 contains 15 residues. Germline CDR1 and CDR2: MDHEN and SYDVKM. CDR3 DNA sequence: TGTGGCAGCATTGGGCAACTTGGGATATACAATGAGCAGTTCTTC. Amino acid sequence: CGSIGQLGIYNEQFF.

As regards this clonotype: A clone one base away is much larger, so this may be a read error. This rearrangement joins TRBV5-1 to TRBJ1-1, with TRBD1 matching over 9 bases. The CDR3 loop spans 15 amino acids. Per germline, CDR1 SGHRS and CDR2 YFSETQ. CDR3 amino acids: CANSGDRASYTEAFF. CDR3 in DNA: TGCGCCAACAGCGGGGACAGGGCGAGTTACACTGAAGCTTTCTTT.

On this clonotype: A much larger clone lies one base from this, so it may be a read error. The chain uses TRBV5-5 and TRBJ2-2; TRBD1 might be the D (6 bases). Germline V CDR1 and CDR2: SGHKS, YYEKEE (reference sequence). The CDR3 totals 16 residues. V lost 1 base and J lost 4, with 14 bases in between. Here the CDR3 reads CASSLFWGPFTGELFF. The CDR3 bases are TGTGCCAGCAGCTTGTTCTGGGGGCCCTTCACCGGGGAGCTGTTTTTT.

This clonotype appeared many times. The chain recombines TRBV10-3 with TRBJ2-1; 8 nucleotides agree with TRBD2. The germline V gene has CDR1 ENHRY and CDR2 SYGVKD. The V gene end was trimmed by 3 bases and the J gene end by 6 bases; junction bases not matched to a gene: 16. The CDR3 length is 18 residues. The CDR3 region has the DNA TGTGCCATCAGTGATACTCTCGGACTAGCCGGAGCCTCCAATGAGCAGTTCTTC. This encodes CAISDTLGLAGASNEQFF.

A word on this clonotype: This clone may be a read error of a much larger clone one base away. The chain is built from TRBV6-5 and TRBJ2-7; no reliable D call. The CDR3 loop spans 14 amino acids. Germline assignment: CDR1 MNHEY and CDR2 SVGAGI. V was pared by 2 bases and J by 3 bases, with 11 bases between. The CDR3 loop reads CASSYRPRNYEQYF. The CDR3 region has the DNA TGTGCCAGCAGTTACCGACCGCGGAACTACGAGCAGTACTTC.

At least ten counts were recorded for this clonotype. The rearrangement uses TRBV6-2 or TRBV6-3 and TRBJ2-7; D uncertain. Germline V lookup: CDR1 MNHEY, CDR2 SVGEGT. V was trimmed by 5 bases and J by 3 bases, leaving 2 bases between them. This CDR3 is built from 10 residues. CDR3: CASSDYEQYF. In nucleotides, the CDR3 is TGTGCCAGCAGTGACTACGAGCAGTACTTC.

The V and J genes are TRBV24-1 and TRBJ2-3; D is undetermined. V lost 3 bases to trimming and J lost 4 bases, with 10 bases between them. The CDR3 contains 14 residues. Germline CDR1 reads KGHDR; CDR2 reads SFDVKD. CDR3 DNA sequence: TGTGCCACCAGTGATCCATCCCCGCCAGATACGCAGTATTTT. Its translation: CATSDPSPPDTQYF.

As concerns this clonotype: A much bigger clone sits one base away, suggesting this may be a read error. The chain links TRBV5-6 to TRBJ2-3; D uncertain. CDR3 size: 14 residues. Germline V gene data show CDR1 as SGHDT and CDR2 as YYEEEE. The CDR3 loop reads CASSFDRSTDTHYF. The CDR3 region has the DNA TGTGCCAGCAGCTTTGATCGGAGCACAGATACGCACTATTTT.

Details on this clonotype: A much more abundant neighbour one base away suggests this may be a read error. The chain recombines TRBV5-6 with TRBJ2-7, with D tentatively TRBD2 (6 bases). Trimming stripped 0 bases from V and 3 bases from J, with 10 bases between. This CDR3 has 14 amino acids. Looked up from germline, CDR1 is SGHDT and CDR2 is YYEEEE. Here the CDR3 reads CASSLAGLNYEQYF. The CDR3 DNA reads as TGTGCCAGCAGCTTGGCGGGACTTAACTACGAGCAGTACTTC.